What follows describes a single TCR beta chain. Its cognate antigen is unknown. A multiplex PCR was run with 60 Vbeta primers and 13 Jbeta primers. Produced via immunoSEQ multiplex PCR; TCRdb's table is partial and in-frame only. The sample records over 120,000 clones, roughly three quarters being singletons. The sample comes from a study of cytomegalovirus exposure and HLA in healthy donors. Each donor was nominally healthy when sampled (though unrecorded immune exposures were likely). Study-level results: There were several of the most significant clusters that appeared linked to common viral pathogens in a later analysis. Accurate prediction of HLA-A and HLA-B alleles (for most subjects) was reportedly achieved from TCR beta sequences.

CDR3 length: 14 residues. Germline CDR1 is LNHDA and CDR2 is SQIVND (reference sequence). V gave up 0 bases and J gave up 10 bases; unmatched junction bases: 2. This TCR came from a female donor in good health and CMV-seronegative. Sequenced input: PBMCs. The V and J genes are TRBV19 and TRBJ1-6; 8 positions agree with TRBD1. CDR3 loop: CASSIETGASPLHF. CDR3 nucleotides: TGTGCCAGTAGTATAGAGACAGGGGCCTCACCCCTCCACTTT. Supplemented by reference TRBV19 and TRBJ1-6, the full variable domain reads DGGITQSPKYLFRKEGQNVTLSCEQNLNHDAMYWYRQDPGQGLRLIYYSQIVNDFQKGDIAEGYSVSREKKESFPLTVTSAQKNPTAFYLCASSIETGASPLHFGNGTRLTVT.